A selection of T cell receptor beta chains follows, all from one sample in a study of blood T cell repertoires in COVID-19. Profiled with immunoSEQ multiplex PCR; TCRdb holds only in-frame clones, not every one. The data hold about 98,000 clones, with approximately 79% observed a single time. The specimen was peripheral blood. The receptors shown here come from a man in his 70s with active or convalescent COVID-19. Each CDR3 is given with its conserved first and last residue. A D gene is named only where the DNA matches it firmly. Expanded clones are given a class, and other clones once, few, many or no size at all.

j_call v_call clone_size d_call cdr3_aa cdr3_nt
TRBJ1-1 TRBV5-5 . TRBD1 CASSPQGGQNTEAFF TGTGCCAGCAGCCCTCAAGGGGGCCAGAACACTGAAGCTTTCTTT
TRBJ2-1 TRBV19 . . CASSITGTSSYNEQFF TGTGCCAGTAGTATTACAGGGACAAGCTCCTACAATGAGCAGTTCTTC
TRBJ1-2 TRBV7-9 . TRBD1 CASSVDRGGYTF TGTGCCAGCAGCGTCGACAGGGGTGGCTACACCTTC
TRBJ1-5 TRBV19 . TRBD1 CASSTPRTGGTQPQHF TGTGCCAGTAGCACCCCTCGGACAGGGGGCACTCAGCCCCAGCATTTT
TRBJ2-2 TRBV3-1/TRBV3-2 . . CASSFDGINTGELFF TGTGCCAGCAGTTTCGACGGGATTAACACCGGGGAGCTGTTTTTT
TRBJ2-3 TRBV6-2/TRBV6-3 . TRBD2 CASSFLTGTSGSNTQYF TGTGCCAGCAGTTTCTTGACCGGGACTAGCGGGAGTAATACGCAGTATTTT
TRBJ1-1 TRBV9 . . CASSVRPPGSITEAFF TGTGCCAGCAGCGTACGGCCGCCAGGGTCTATCACTGAAGCTTTCTTT
TRBJ1-5 TRBV21-1 once . CARDRLCNQPQHF TGTGCCAGGGACAGGCTATGCAATCAGCCCCAGCATTTT
TRBJ1-1 TRBV12-5 few . CASGLVVGEVTEAFF TGTGCTAGTGGTTTGGTAGTGGGAGAGGTAACTGAAGCTTTCTTT
TRBJ2-5 TRBV27 few TRBD2 CASRNSGGERETQYF TGTGCCAGCAGAAATAGCGGGGGGGAGAGAGAGACCCAGTACTTC
TRBJ1-6 TRBV30 . TRBD1 CAWGTGWNNSPLHF TGTGCCTGGGGGACAGGGTGGAATAATTCACCCCTCCACTTT
TRBJ2-5 TRBV5-1 . . CASSQGQQETQYF TGCGCCAGCAGCCAGGGACAACAAGAGACCCAGTACTTC
TRBJ2-7 TRBV5-1 . . CASSLGPGVGAGEQYF TGCGCCAGCAGCTTGGGCCCGGGCGTGGGGGCGGGTGAGCAGTACTTC
TRBJ1-2 TRBV4-3 . . CASSQDAEHGRGGYTF TGCGCCAGCAGCCAAGATGCGGAGCACGGCCGGGGTGGCTACACCTTC
TRBJ1-1 TRBV7-6 . TRBD1 CASSRDRGRYTEAFF TGTGCCAGCAGCCGGGACAGGGGCAGGTACACTGAAGCTTTCTTT
TRBJ1-2 TRBV5-1 . TRBD1 CASSFSTGGVPNYGYTF TGCGCCAGCAGCTTTTCCACAGGGGGAGTACCTAACTATGGCTACACCTTC
TRBJ2-5 TRBV6-5 once . CASGLAQETQYF TGTGCCAGCGGCCTAGCCCAAGAGACCCAGTACTTC
TRBJ1-1 TRBV4-1 . . CASSRGLMNTEAFF TGCGCCAGCAGCCGGGGACTGATGAACACTGAAGCTTTCTTT
TRBJ2-3 TRBV7-9 . TRBD1 CASSNRGTVTDTQYF TGTGCCAGCAGCAACAGGGGGACCGTCACAGATACGCAGTATTTT
TRBJ2-5 TRBV7-2 . TRBD2 CASRLAGGFETQYF TGTGCCAGCAGACTAGCGGGGGGGTTCGAGACCCAGTACTTC
TRBJ2-5 TRBV24-1 once . CATSDPTDRRETQYF TGTGCCACCAGTGATCCCACCGACAGAAGAGAGACCCAGTACTTC
TRBJ2-2 TRBV7-9 . . CASSLPGAGELFF TGTGCCAGCAGCTTACCGGGTGCAGGGGAGCTGTTTTTT
TRBJ1-2 TRBV7-2 . . CASSLSGDYGYTF TGTGCCAGCAGCTTGTCCGGGGACTATGGCTACACCTTC
TRBJ1-2 TRBV20-1 . TRBD1 CSASADRVRGYTF TGCAGTGCTAGTGCGGACAGGGTGCGAGGCTACACCTTC
TRBJ2-1 TRBV7-3 . . CASSLRGTASYNEQFF TGTGCCAGCAGCTTACGTGGGACTGCGTCCTACAATGAGCAGTTCTTC
TRBJ2-7 TRBV11-2 . TRBD2 CASRASGGSIGEQYF TGTGCCAGCAGAGCTAGCGGGGGGTCTATAGGCGAGCAGTACTTC
TRBJ2-7 TRBV18 . TRBD2 CASSPYSSGVGEQYF TGTGCCAGCTCACCATACTCTAGCGGGGTTGGCGAGCAGTACTTC
TRBJ1-1 TRBV3-1/TRBV3-2 . TRBD1 CASSHPRTGRDTEAFF TGTGCCAGCAGCCATCCCCGGACAGGGAGGGACACTGAAGCTTTCTTT
TRBJ2-5 TRBV24-1 . . CATSEGAQETQYF TGTGCCACCAGTGAAGGGGCCCAAGAGACCCAGTACTTC
TRBJ2-7 TRBV25-1 many TRBD1 CASSVTGGFDEQYF TGTGCCAGCAGTGTCACAGGGGGCTTCGACGAGCAGTACTTC
TRBJ2-3 TRBV19 few . CASNPGDSTSDTQYF TGTGCCAGTAACCCGGGGGACAGTACTTCAGATACGCAGTATTTT
TRBJ1-6 TRBV6-2/TRBV6-3 few TRBD1 CASSSDRGSYSPLHF TGTGCCAGCAGTTCGGACAGGGGGTCCTATTCACCCCTCCACTTT
TRBJ1-6 TRBV12-3/TRBV12-4 few . CASSLLRSPLHF TGTGCCAGCAGTTTACTTCGGTCACCCCTCCACTTT
TRBJ2-3 TRBV5-1 few TRBD2 CASSVRAGATDTQYF TGCGCCAGCAGCGTCCGAGCGGGGGCCACAGATACGCAGTATTTT
TRBJ1-2 TRBV19 once . CASSIGVAVTDYGYTF TGTGCCAGTAGTATAGGGGTAGCTGTCACCGACTATGGCTACACCTTC
TRBJ2-7 TRBV7-9 once TRBD1 CASNRPGQARTEQYF TGTGCCAGCAACAGACCTGGACAGGCAAGAACCGAGCAGTACTTC
TRBJ2-3 TRBV7-2 . TRBD2 CASSLIRTSGGGTDTQYF TGTGCCAGCAGCTTAATAAGGACTAGCGGGGGTGGGACAGATACGCAGTATTTT
TRBJ2-3 TRBV5-1 . TRBD2 CASSLGHSGGSDTQYF TGCGCCAGCAGCTTGGGTCATAGCGGGGGGTCAGATACGCAGTATTTT
TRBJ1-4 TRBV5-1 . TRBD1 CASSTSGGGNEKLFF TGCGCCAGCAGCACCTCAGGGGGCGGGAATGAAAAACTGTTTTTT
TRBJ1-2 TRBV6-2/TRBV6-3 . TRBD1 CASSRTGFSYGYTF TGTGCCAGCAGTCGGACAGGGTTCAGCTATGGCTACACCTTC
TRBJ2-1 TRBV5-1 . TRBD2 CASSIRSGGPANEQFF TGCGCCAGCAGCATCCGGAGCGGGGGGCCGGCGAATGAGCAGTTCTTC
TRBJ2-5 TRBV25-1 . . CASSELEEGETQYF TGTGCCAGCAGTGAATTGGAGGAGGGAGAGACCCAGTACTTC
TRBJ1-4 TRBV5-6 . TRBD1 CASSLDRGEKLFF TGTGCCAGCAGCTTGGACAGGGGCGAAAAACTGTTTTTT